This section outlines one T cell receptor beta chain sequence together with its context. The data derive from a study of blood T cell repertoires in COVID-19. Across the study: The United States, Italy and Spain were the sources of the acute and convalescent COVID-19 samples.

V lost 6 bases, J lost 7 bases, and 12 bases lay in between. CDR3 length: 12 residues. Germline V CDR1 and CDR2: SNHLY, FYNNEI. In the source study's methods: Estimation of nucleated cell counts was performed using reference gene primer amplification. The assay was immunoSEQ multiplex PCR, and TCRdb's table has in-frame clones only and misses some. The D gene and trimming were derived from the DNA, and the V and J assignments and clone size from that table. The table has 84,000 or so clones, more than 80% seen once. The genes are TRBV2 and TRBJ1-1; TRBD1 might be the D (6 bases). The receptor was isolated from an elderly woman with acute or convalescent COVID-19. Material: peripheral blood. The CDR3 is CASRTGIGEAFF. The CDR3 DNA is TGTGCCAGCAGAACAGGGATTGGTGAAGCTTTCTTT.